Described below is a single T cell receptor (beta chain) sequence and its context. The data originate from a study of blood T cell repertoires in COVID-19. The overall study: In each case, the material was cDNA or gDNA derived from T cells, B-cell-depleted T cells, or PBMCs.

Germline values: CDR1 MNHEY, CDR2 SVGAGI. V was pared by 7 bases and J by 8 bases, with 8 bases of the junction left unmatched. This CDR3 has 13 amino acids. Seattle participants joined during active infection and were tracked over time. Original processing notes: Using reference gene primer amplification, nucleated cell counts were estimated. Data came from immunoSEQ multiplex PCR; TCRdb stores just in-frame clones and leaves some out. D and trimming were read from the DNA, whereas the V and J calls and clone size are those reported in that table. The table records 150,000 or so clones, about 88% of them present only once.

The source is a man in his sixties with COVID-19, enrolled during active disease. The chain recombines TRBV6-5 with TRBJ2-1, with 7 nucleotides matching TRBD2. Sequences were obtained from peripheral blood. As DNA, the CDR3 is TGTGCCAGCACCCCGCCCGGGGGGTATGAGCAGTTCTTC. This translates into CASTPPGGYEQFF.